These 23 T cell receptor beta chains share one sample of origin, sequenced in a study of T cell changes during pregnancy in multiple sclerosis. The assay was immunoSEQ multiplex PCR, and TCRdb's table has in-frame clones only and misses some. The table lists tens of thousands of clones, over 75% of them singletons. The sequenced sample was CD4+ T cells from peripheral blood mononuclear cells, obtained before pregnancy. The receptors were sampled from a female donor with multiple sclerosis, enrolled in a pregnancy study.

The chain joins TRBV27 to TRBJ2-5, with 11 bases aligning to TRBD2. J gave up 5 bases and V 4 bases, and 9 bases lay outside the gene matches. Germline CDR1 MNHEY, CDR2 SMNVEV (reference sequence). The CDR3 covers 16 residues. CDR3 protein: CASSSGTSGYLETQYF. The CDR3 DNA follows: TGTGCCAGCAGTTCCGGGACTAGCGGATATTTGGAGACCCAGTACTTC.

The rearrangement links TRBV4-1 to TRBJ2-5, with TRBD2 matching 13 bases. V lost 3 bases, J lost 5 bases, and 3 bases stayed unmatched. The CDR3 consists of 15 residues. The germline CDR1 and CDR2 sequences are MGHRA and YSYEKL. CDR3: CASSQGLAGQETQYF. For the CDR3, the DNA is TGCGCCAGCAGCCAGGGACTAGCGGGACAGGAGACCCAGTACTTC.

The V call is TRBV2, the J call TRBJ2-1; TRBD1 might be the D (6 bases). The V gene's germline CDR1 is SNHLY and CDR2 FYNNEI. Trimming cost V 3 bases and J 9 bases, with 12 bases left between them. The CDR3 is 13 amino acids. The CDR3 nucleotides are TGTGCCAGCAGTGACACCAGGGGTGGTGAGCAGTTCTTC. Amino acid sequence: CASSDTRGGEQFF.

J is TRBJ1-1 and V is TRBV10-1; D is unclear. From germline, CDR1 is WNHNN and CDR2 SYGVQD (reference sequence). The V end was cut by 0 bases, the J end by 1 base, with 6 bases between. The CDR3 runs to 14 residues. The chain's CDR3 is CASSESGENTEAFF. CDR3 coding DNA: TGCGCCAGCAGTGAGTCCGGAGAGAACACTGAAGCTTTCTTT.

CDR3 sequence (DNA): TGCGCCAGCAGCCAAGACCGGGATACAGGGCTAAGCTCCTACAATGAGCAGTTCTTC. Amino acids: CASSQDRDTGLSSYNEQFF. This rearrangement joins TRBV4-1 to TRBJ2-1; possibly TRBD1 for D (6 bases). With 0 bases removed from V and 0 bases from J, the gap between germline ends came to 18 bases. CDR1 is MGHRA, CDR2 YSYEKL, per germline. This CDR3 comprises 19 residues.

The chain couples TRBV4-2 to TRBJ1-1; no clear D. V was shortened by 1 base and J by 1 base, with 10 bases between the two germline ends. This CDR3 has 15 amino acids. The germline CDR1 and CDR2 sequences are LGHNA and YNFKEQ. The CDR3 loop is CASSQGGRGNTEAFF. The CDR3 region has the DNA TGTGCCAGCAGCCAAGGTGGTAGAGGGAACACTGAAGCTTTCTTT.

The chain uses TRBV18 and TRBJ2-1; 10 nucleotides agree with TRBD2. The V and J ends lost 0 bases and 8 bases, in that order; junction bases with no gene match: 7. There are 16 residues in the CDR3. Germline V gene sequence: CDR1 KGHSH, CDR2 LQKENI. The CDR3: CASSPPPSGSWHEQFF. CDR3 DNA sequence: TGTGCCAGCTCACCACCACCTAGCGGGAGTTGGCATGAGCAGTTCTTC.

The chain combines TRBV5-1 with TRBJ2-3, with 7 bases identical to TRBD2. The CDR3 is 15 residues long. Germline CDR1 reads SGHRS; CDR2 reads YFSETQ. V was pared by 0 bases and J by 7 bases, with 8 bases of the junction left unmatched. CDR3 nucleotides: TGCGCCAGCAGCTTGGCGTGGGAGGGCCGGAATACGCAGTATTTT. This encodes CASSLAWEGRNTQYF.

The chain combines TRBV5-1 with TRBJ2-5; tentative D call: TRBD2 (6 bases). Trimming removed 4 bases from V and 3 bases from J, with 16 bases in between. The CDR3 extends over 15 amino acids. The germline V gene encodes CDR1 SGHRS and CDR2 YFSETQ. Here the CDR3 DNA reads TGCGCCAGCAGCACGACCCGGGACTGGAAAGAGACCCAGTACTTC. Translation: CASSTTRDWKETQYF.

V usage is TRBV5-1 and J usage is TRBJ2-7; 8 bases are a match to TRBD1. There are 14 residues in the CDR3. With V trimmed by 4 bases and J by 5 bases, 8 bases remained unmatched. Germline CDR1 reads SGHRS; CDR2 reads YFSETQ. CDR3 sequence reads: CASSPGQGKDEQYF. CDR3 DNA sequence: TGCGCCAGCAGCCCTGGACAGGGCAAGGACGAGCAGTACTTC.

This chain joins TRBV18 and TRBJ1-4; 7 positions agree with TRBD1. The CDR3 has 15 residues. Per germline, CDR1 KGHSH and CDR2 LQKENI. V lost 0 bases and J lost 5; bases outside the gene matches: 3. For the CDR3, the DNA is TGTGCCAGCTCACCACCGACAGGGATGAATGAAAAACTGTTTTTT. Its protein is CASSPPTGMNEKLFF.

The CDR3 bases are TGCGCCAGCAGCGGAGCCCTACAGGGAAAGACTGAAGCTTTCTTT. This codes for CASSGALQGKTEAFF. The gene calls are TRBV5-1 and TRBJ1-1, with D maybe TRBD1 (6 bases). CDR3 size: 15 residues. Germline loops: CDR1 SGHRS, CDR2 YFSETQ. The ends were cut back, 4 bases at V and 5 bases at J, with 18 bases in the middle.

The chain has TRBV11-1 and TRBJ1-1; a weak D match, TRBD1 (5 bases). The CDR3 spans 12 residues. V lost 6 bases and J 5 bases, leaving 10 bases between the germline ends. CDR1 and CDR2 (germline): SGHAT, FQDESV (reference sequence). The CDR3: CASRGGETEAFF. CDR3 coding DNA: TGTGCCAGCAGGGGAGGGGAAACTGAAGCTTTCTTT.

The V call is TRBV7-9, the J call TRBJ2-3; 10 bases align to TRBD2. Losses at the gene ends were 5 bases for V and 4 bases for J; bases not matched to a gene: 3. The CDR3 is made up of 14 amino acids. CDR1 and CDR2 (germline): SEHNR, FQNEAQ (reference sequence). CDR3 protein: CASSLGTSADTQYF. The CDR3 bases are TGTGCCAGCAGCCTAGGGACTAGCGCAGATACGCAGTATTTT.

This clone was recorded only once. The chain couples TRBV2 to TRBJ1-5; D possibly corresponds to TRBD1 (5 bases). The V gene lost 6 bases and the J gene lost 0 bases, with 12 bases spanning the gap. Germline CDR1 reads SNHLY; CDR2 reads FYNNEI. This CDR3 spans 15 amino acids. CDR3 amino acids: CASRGGGNSNQPQHF. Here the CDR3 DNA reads TGTGCCAGCAGGGGGGGAGGAAATAGCAATCAGCCCCAGCATTTT.

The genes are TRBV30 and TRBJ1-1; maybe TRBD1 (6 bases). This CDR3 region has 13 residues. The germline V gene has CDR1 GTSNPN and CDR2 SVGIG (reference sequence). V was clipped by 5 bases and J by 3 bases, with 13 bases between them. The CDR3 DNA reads TGTGCCTGGGCGCCGACAGGAGACACTGAAGCTTTCTTT. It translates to CAWAPTGDTEAFF.

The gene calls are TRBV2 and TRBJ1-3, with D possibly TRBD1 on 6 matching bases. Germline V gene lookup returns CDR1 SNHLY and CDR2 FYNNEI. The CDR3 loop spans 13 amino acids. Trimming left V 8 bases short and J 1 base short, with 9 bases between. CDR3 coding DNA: TGTGCCAGCGGGGGCCGATCTGGAAACACCATATATTTT. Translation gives CASGGRSGNTIYF. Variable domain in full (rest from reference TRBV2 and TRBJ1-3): EPEVTQTPSHQVTQMGQEVILRCVPISNHLYFYWYRQILGQKVEFLVSFYNNEISEKSEIFDDQFSVERPDGSNFTLKIRSTKLEDSAMYFCASGGRSGNTIYFGEGSWLTVV.

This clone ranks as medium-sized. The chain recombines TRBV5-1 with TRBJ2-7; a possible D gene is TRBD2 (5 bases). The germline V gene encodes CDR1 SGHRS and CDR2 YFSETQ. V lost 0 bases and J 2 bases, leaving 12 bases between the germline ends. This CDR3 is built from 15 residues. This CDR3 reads CASSLGGFGPYEQYF. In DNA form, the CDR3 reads TGCGCCAGCAGCTTGGGCGGGTTTGGCCCCTACGAGCAGTACTTC.

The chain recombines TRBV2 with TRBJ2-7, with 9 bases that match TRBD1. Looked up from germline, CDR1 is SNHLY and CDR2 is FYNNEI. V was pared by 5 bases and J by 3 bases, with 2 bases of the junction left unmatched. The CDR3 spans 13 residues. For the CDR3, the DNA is TGTGCCAGCAGTCTGGGACAGGGCTACGAGCAGTACTTC. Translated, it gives CASSLGQGYEQYF.

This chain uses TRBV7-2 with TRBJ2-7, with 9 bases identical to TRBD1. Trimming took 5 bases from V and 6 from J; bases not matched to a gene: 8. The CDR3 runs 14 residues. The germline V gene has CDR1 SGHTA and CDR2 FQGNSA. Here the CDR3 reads CASSPPGQGGEQYF. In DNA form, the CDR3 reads TGTGCCAGCAGCCCCCCGGGACAGGGAGGCGAGCAGTACTTC.

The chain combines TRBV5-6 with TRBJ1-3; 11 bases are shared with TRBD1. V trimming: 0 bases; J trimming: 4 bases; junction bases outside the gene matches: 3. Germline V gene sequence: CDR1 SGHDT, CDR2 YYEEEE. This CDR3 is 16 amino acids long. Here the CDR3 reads CASSLVGQGEGNTIYF. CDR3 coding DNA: TGTGCCAGCAGCTTGGTGGGACAGGGGGAAGGAAACACCATATATTTT.

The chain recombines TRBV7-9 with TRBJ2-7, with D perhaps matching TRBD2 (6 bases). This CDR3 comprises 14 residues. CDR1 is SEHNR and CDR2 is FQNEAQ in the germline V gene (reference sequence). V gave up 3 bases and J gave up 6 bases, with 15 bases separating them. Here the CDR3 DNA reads TGTGCCAGCAGCTTGGGACTGATCGGCTCCGAGCAGTACTTC. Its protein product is CASSLGLIGSEQYF.

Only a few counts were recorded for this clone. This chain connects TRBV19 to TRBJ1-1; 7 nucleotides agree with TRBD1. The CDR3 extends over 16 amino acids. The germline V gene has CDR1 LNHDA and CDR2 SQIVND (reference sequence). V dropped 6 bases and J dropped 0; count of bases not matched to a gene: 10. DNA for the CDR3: TGTGCCAGTAGGACCTCCAGGGGGTTTATGAACACTGAAGCTTTCTTT. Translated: CASRTSRGFMNTEAFF. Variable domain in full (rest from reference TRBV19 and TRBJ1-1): DGGITQSPKYLFRKEGQNVTLSCEQNLNHDAMYWYRQDPGQGLRLIYYSQIVNDFQKGDIAEGYSVSREKKESFPLTVTSAQKNPTAFYLCASRTSRGFMNTEAFFGQGTRLTVV.